What follows are 8 T cell receptor beta chains derived from one specimen sequenced in a study of blood T cell repertoires in COVID-19. Method: immunoSEQ multiplex PCR; TCRdb's copy keeps in-frame clones and lacks some. Of about 140,000 clones detected, around four fifths appear once; the ten largest clones hold 3% to 4%. The sample taken for sequencing was PBMCs or T cells enriched from blood (not recorded which). Source of these receptors: a woman aged 45 to 65 with acute COVID-19.

This clone was observed a few times. The chain links TRBV5-3 to TRBJ1-2; D unresolved. TRBV5-3 is noted as an ORF with a role that remains uncertain. The V and J ends lost 10 bases and 5 bases respectively, with 15 bases between them. The CDR3 sequence is 12 residues long. CDR3 loop: CACSEGRYGYTF. CDR3 coding DNA: TGTGCCTGTTCCGAGGGTAGGTATGGCTACACCTTC.

This rearrangement joins TRBV27 to TRBJ2-7; D may be TRBD2 (5 bases). The CDR3 loop spans 14 amino acids. Germline-derived CDR1 and CDR2 are MNHEY and SMNVEV (reference sequence). The CDR3 loop is CASQFLPGLYEQYF. The CDR3 nucleotides read TGTGCGTCCCAATTCTTGCCCGGACTTTACGAGCAGTACTTC.

The chain carries TRBV4-1 and TRBJ2-7, with 8 positions matching TRBD1. V was clipped by 0 bases and J by 2 bases; unmatched bases: 9. The CDR3 is 17 amino acids. Germline CDR1 reads MGHRA; CDR2 reads YSYEKL. CDR3 amino acids: CASSQEGGTGGAYEQYF. The DNA for the CDR3 is TGCGCCAGCAGCCAAGAAGGGGGGACAGGCGGGGCCTACGAGCAGTACTTC.

The chain is built from TRBV4-1 and TRBJ1-6; tentative D call: TRBD1 (5 bases). V was clipped by 1 base and J by 7 bases, with 11 bases between them. From germline, CDR1 is MGHRA and CDR2 YSYEKL. The CDR3 runs to 15 residues. The chain's CDR3 is CASSQGPQGNSPLHF. The CDR3 coding sequence is TGCGCCAGCAGCCAAGGGCCTCAGGGAAATTCACCCCTCCACTTT.

This chain connects TRBV7-2 to TRBJ1-5; D gene uncertain. Germline CDR1 SGHTA, CDR2 FQGNSA. Trimming pared 1 base from V and 3 bases from J, leaving 7 bases between. The CDR3 sequence is 14 residues long. The CDR3 is CASSLVRDNQPQHF. As DNA, the CDR3 is TGTGCCAGCAGCTTAGTCCGCGACAATCAGCCCCAGCATTTT.

This chain connects TRBV23-1 to TRBJ1-2; possibly TRBD1 for D (5 bases). TRBV23-1 carries the ORF label, with uncertain function. The V gene lost 7 bases and the J gene lost 4 bases, with 16 bases spanning the gap. CDR3 length: 14 amino acids. The CDR3 loop reads CASIPPRACYGYTF. Here the CDR3 DNA reads TGCGCCAGCATCCCCCCCAGGGCATGCTATGGCTACACCTTC.

This chain joins TRBV5-1 and TRBJ1-4; D may be TRBD1 (6 bases). The CDR3 totals 15 residues. Germline assignment: CDR1 SGHRS and CDR2 YFSETQ. Trimming left V 0 bases short and J 5 bases short, with 11 bases between. This chain's CDR3 is CASSLARTENEKLFF. For the CDR3, the DNA is TGCGCCAGCAGCTTGGCTAGGACAGAGAATGAAAAACTGTTTTTT.

This chain connects TRBV21-1 to TRBJ1-3; the table calls TRBD1, which could not be checked here. TRBV21-1 represents a pseudogene. The CDR3 spans 19 residues. DNA of the CDR3: TGTGCCAGCAGCGCCCGGGACAGGGGATCCCGCCTCTCTGGAAACACCATATATTTT. This translates into CASSARDRGSRLSGNTIYF.